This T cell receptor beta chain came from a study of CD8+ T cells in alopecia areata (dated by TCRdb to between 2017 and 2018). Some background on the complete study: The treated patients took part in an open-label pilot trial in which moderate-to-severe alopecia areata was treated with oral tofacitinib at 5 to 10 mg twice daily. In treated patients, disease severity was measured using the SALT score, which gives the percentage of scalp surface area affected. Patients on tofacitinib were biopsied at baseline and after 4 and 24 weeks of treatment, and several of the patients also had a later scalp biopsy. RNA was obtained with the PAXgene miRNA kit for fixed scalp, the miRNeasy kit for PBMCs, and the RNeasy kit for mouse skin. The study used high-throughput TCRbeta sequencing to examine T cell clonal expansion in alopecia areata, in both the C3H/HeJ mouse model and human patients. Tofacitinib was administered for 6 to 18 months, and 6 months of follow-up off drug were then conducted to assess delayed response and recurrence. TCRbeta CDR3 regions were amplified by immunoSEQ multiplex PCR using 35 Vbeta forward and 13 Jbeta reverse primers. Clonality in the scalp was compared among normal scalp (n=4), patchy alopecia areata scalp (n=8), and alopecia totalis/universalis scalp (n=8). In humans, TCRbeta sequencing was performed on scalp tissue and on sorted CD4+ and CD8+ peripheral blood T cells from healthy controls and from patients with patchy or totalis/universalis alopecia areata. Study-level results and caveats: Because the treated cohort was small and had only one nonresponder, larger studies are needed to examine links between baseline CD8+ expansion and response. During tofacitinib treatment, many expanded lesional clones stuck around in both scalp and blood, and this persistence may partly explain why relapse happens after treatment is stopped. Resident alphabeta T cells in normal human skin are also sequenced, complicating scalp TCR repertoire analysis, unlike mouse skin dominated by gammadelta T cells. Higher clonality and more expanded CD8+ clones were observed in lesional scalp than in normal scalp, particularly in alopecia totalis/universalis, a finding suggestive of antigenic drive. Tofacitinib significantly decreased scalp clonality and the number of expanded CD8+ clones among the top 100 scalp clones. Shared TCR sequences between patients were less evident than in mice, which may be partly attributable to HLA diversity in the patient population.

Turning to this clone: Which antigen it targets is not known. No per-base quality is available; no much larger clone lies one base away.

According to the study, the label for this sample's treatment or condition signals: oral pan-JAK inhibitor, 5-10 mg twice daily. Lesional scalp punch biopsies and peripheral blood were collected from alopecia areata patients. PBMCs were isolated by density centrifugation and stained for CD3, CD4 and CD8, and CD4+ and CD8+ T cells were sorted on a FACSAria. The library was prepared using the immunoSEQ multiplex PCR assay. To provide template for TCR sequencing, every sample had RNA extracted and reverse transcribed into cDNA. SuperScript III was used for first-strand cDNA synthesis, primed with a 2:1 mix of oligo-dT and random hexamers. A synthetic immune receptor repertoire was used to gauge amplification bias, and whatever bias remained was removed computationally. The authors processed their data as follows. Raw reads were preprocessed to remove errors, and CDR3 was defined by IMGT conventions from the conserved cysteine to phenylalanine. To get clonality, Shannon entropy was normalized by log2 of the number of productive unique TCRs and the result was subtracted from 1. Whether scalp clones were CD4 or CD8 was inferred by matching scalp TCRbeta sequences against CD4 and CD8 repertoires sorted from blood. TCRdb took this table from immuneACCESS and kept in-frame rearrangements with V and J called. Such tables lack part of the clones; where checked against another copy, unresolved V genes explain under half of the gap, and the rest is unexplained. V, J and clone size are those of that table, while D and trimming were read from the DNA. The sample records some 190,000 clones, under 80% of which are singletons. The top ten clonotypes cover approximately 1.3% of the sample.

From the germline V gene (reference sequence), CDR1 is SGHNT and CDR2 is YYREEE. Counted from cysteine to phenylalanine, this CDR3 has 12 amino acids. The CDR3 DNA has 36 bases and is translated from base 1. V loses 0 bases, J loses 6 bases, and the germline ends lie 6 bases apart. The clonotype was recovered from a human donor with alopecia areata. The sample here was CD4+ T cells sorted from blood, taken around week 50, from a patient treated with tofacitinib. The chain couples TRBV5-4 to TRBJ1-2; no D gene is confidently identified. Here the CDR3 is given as CASSLGGDGYTF. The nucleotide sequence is TGTGCCAGCAGCTTGGGTGGGGATGGCTACACCTTC.